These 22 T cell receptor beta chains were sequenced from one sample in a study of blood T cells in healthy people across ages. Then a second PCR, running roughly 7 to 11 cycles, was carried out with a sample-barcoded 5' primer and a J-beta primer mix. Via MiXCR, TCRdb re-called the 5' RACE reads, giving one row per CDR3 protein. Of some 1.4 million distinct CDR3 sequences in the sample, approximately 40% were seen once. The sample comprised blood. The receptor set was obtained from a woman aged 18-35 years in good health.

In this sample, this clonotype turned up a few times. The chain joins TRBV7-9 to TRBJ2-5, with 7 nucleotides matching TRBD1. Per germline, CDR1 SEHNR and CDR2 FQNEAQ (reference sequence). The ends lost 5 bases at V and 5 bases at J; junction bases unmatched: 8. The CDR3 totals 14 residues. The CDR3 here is CASSATGVLETQYF. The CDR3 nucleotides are TGTGCCAGCAGCGCTACAGGGGTTCTCGAGACCCAGTACTTC.

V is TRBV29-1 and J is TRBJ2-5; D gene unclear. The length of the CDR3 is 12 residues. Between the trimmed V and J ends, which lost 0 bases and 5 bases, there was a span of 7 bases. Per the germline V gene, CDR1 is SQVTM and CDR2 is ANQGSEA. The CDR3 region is CSVEEPRETQYF. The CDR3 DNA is TGCAGCGTTGAAGAACCTCGGGAGACCCAGTACTTC.

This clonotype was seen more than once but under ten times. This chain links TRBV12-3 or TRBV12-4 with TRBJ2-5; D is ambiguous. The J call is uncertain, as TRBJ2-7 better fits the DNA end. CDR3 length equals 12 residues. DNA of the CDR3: TGTGCCAGCAGTTCCCCCAGATACGAGCAGTACTTC. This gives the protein CASSSPRYEQYF.

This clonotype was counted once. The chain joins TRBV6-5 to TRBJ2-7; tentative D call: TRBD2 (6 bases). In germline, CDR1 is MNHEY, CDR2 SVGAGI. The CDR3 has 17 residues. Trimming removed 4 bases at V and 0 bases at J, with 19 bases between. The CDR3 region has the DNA TGTGCCAGCAGTTCCCCTAGCCTTAGCGGCCCCTCCTACGAGCAGTACTTC. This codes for CASSSPSLSGPSYEQYF.

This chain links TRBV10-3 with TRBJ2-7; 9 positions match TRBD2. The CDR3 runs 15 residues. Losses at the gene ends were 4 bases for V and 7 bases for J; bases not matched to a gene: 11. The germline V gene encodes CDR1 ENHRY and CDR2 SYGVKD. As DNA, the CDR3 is TGTGCCATCAGTGGGGCTAGCGGGACCCACAATGAGCAGTACTTC. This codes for CAISGASGTHNEQYF.

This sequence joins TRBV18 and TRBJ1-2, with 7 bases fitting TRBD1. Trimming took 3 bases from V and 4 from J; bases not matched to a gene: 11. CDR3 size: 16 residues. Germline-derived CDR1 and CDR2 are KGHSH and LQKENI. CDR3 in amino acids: CASSPDKRGTVYGYTF. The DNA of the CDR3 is TGTGCCAGCTCACCCGACAAGCGAGGGACAGTCTATGGCTACACCTTC. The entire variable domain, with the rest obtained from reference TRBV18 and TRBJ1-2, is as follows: NAGVMQNPRHLVRRRGQEARLRCSPMKGHSHVYWYRQLPEEGLKFMVYLQKENIIDESGMPKERFSAEFPKEGPSILRIQQVVRGDSAAYFCASSPDKRGTVYGYTFGSGTRLTVV.

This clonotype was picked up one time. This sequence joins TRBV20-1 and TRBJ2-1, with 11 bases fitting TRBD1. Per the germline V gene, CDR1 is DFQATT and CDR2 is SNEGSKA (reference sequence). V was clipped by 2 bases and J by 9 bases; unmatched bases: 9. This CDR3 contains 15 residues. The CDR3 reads CSARKAGTGGSEQFF. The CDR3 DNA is TGCAGTGCTAGAAAAGCCGGGACAGGGGGATCTGAGCAGTTCTTC.

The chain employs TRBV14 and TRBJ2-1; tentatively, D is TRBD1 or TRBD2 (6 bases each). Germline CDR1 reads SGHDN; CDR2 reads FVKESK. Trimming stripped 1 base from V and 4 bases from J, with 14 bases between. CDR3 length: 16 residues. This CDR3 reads CASSQGGGPQYNEQFF. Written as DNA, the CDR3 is TGTGCCAGCAGCCAAGGTGGGGGGCCCCAATACAATGAGCAGTTCTTC. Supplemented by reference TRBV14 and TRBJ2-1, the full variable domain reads EAGVTQFPSHSVIEKGQTVTLRCDPISGHDNLYWYRRVMGKEIKFLLHFVKESKQDESGMPNNRFLAERTGGTYSTLKVQPAELEDSGVYFCASSQGGGPQYNEQFFGPGTRLTVL.

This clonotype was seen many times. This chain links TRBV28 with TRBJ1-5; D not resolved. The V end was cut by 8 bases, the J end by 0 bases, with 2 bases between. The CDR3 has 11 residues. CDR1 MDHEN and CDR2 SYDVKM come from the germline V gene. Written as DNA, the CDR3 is TGTGCCAGCCGTAGCAATCAGCCCCAGCATTTT. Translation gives CASRSNQPQHF.

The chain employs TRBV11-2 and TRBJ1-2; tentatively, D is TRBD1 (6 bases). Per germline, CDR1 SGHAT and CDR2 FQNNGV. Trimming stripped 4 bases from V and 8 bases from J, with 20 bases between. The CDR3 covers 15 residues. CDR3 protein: CASSSPTGKVDGYTF. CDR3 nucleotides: TGTGCCAGCAGCTCACCTACAGGGAAGGTTGACGGCTACACCTTC.

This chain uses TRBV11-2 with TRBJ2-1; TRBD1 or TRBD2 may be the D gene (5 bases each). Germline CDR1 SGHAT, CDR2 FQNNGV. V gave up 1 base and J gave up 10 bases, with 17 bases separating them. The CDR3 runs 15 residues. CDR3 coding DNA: TGTGCCAGCAGCTTAGTCATCCGCGGAGAGGGGGAGCAGTTCTTC. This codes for CASSLVIRGEGEQFF.

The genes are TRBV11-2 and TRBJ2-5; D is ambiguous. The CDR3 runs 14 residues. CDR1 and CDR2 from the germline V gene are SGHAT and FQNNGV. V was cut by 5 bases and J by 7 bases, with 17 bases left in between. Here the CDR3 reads CASSAVPSEGTQYF. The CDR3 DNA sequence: TGTGCCAGCAGCGCCGTCCCATCGGAAGGGACCCAGTACTTC.

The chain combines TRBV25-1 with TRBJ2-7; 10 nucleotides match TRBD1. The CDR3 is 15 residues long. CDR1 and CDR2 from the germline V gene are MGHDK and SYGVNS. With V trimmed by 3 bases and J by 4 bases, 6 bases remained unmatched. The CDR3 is CASSEGQGLSYEQYF. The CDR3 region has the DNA TGTGCCAGCAGTGAGGGACAGGGGCTTTCGTACGAGCAGTACTTC.

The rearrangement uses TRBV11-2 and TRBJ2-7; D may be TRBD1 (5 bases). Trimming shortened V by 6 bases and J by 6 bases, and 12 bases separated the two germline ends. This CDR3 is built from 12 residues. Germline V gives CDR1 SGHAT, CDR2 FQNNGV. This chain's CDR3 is CASRLTGPEQYF. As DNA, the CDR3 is TGTGCCAGCAGGCTCACAGGACCCGAGCAGTACTTC.

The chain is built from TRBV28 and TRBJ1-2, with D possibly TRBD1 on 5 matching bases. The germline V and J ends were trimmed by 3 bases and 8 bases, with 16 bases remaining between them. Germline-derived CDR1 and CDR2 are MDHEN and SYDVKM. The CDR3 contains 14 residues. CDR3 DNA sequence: TGTGCCAGCAGTTTCGGGACGCCCGTTAGGGGCTACACCTTC. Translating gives CASSFGTPVRGYTF.

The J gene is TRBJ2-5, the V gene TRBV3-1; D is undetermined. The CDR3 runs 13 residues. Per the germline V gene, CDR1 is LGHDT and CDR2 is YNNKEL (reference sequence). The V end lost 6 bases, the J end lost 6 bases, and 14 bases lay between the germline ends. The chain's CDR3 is CASRRTPGKTQYF. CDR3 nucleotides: TGTGCCAGCAGACGGACGCCTGGGAAGACCCAGTACTTC.

The CDR3 is CASSRSKTSGRGYEQYF. CDR3 nucleotides: TGTGCCAGCAGCCGCTCTAAGACTAGCGGGAGAGGTTACGAGCAGTACTTC. The rearrangement links TRBV6-2 or TRBV6-3 to TRBJ2-7; 12 bases match TRBD2. The CDR3 is made up of 17 amino acids. CDR1 is MNHEY, CDR2 SVGEGT, per germline. V trimming: 6 bases; J trimming: 4 bases; junction bases outside the gene matches: 13.

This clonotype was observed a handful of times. DNA of the CDR3: TGTGCCAGCAGGCCCGCGGGGATCTACGAGCAGTACTTC. Amino acid sequence: CASRPAGIYEQYF. This chain connects TRBV7-8 to TRBJ2-7; a possible D gene is TRBD2 (6 bases). This CDR3 spans 13 amino acids. V dropped 6 bases and J dropped 3 bases, with 12 bases sitting between them. Germline V gene sequence: CDR1 SGHVS, CDR2 FQNEAQ.

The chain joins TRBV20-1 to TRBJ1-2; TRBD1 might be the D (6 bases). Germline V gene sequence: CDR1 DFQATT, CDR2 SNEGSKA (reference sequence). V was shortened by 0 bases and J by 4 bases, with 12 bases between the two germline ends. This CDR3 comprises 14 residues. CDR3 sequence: CSARDYRDPYGYTF. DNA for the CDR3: TGCAGTGCTAGAGATTACAGGGATCCCTATGGCTACACCTTC.

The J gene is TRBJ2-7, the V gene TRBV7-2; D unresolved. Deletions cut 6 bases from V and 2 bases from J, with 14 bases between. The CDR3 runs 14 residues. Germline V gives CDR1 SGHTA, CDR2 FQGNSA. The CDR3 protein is CASRSATGPYEQYF. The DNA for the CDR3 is TGTGCCAGCAGGTCCGCTACCGGCCCCTACGAGCAGTACTTC.

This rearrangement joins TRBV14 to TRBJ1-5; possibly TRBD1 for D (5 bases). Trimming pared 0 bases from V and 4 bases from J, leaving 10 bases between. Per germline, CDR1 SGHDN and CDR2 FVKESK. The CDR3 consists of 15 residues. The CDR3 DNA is TGTGCCAGCAGCCAAGATGGGGACGGTAATCAGCCCCAGCATTTT. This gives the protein CASSQDGDGNQPQHF.

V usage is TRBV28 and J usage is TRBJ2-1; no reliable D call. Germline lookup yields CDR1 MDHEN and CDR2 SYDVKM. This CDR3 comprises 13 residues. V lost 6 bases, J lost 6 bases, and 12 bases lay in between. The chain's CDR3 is CASSLVSVNEQFF. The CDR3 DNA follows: TGTGCCAGCAGCTTAGTATCAGTCAATGAGCAGTTCTTC.